Listed below are T cell receptor beta chains from one sample, sequenced in a study of CD4 T cells in relation to SARS-CoV-2 and coronaviruses. The antigens of these receptors remain unknown. Repertoires were generated with immunoSEQ multiplex PCR, while TCRdb's copy carries only in-frame clones and drops some. The sample records roughly 23,000 clones, around four fifths being singletons. Sequenced sample: CD4+ T cells from PBMCs, cultured in vitro. All receptors come from a human donor in good health. CDR3s include the opening cysteine and the closing phenylalanine or tryptophan. Fields, in order: CDR3 protein, CDR3 DNA, V gene, clone size, D gene, J gene. A D gene is named only where the DNA matches it firmly. Not every row has a clone size; where given, it reads once, few, many or a size class.

cdr3_aa: CASSPRAGSYYEQYF
cdr3_nt: TGTGCCAGCAGCCCCCGAGCGGGATCTTATTACGAGCAGTACTTC
v_call: TRBV7-3
clone_size: -
d_call: TRBD2
j_call: TRBJ2-7

cdr3_aa: CASSLGGDGYTF
cdr3_nt: TGTGCCAGCAGCTTAGGCGGAGATGGCTACACCTTC
v_call: TRBV11-3
clone_size: few
d_call: -
j_call: TRBJ1-2

cdr3_aa: CASSLGYSGELFF
cdr3_nt: TGTGCCAGCAGTTTAGGCTACAGCGGGGAGCTGTTTTTT
v_call: TRBV12-3/TRBV12-4
clone_size: -
d_call: -
j_call: TRBJ2-2

cdr3_aa: CASRDGTSGTETQYF
cdr3_nt: TGCGCCAGCAGGGACGGGACTAGCGGGACCGAGACCCAGTACTTC
v_call: TRBV5-1
clone_size: -
d_call: TRBD2
j_call: TRBJ2-5

cdr3_aa: CASSLQGAAGELFF
cdr3_nt: TGTGCCAGTAGCTTACAGGGGGCCGCCGGGGAGCTGTTTTTT
v_call: TRBV19
clone_size: -
d_call: TRBD1
j_call: TRBJ2-2

cdr3_aa: CASSSRDYLSTDTQYF
cdr3_nt: TGTGCCAGCAGCTCCCGGGACTACCTTAGCACAGATACGCAGTATTTT
v_call: TRBV7-8
clone_size: -
d_call: TRBD2
j_call: TRBJ2-3

cdr3_aa: CASSLGLAGVGTGELFF
cdr3_nt: TGCGCCAGCAGCTTGGGACTAGCGGGAGTAGGAACCGGGGAGCTGTTTTTT
v_call: TRBV5-1
clone_size: -
d_call: TRBD2
j_call: TRBJ2-2

cdr3_aa: CAISVNNQGSLHF
cdr3_nt: TGTGCCATCAGTGTAAATAACCAGGGGTCCCTCCACTTT
v_call: TRBV10-3
clone_size: few
d_call: -
j_call: TRBJ1-6

cdr3_aa: CASRRRESTEAFF
cdr3_nt: TGTGCCAGCCGCCGCCGGGAATCCACTGAAGCTTTCTTT
v_call: TRBV2
clone_size: few
d_call: -
j_call: TRBJ1-1

cdr3_aa: CASSHRDGEAFF
cdr3_nt: TGTGCCAGCAGCCACAGGGACGGGGAAGCTTTCTTT
v_call: TRBV7-9
clone_size: -
d_call: -
j_call: TRBJ1-1

cdr3_aa: CASSSTYEQYF
cdr3_nt: TGTGCCAGCAGCTCCACCTACGAGCAGTACTTC
v_call: TRBV7-9
clone_size: -
d_call: -
j_call: TRBJ2-7

cdr3_aa: CASSFERSVGDEQFF
cdr3_nt: TGTGCCAGCAGCTTTGAACGGAGCGTAGGGGATGAGCAGTTCTTC
v_call: TRBV11-2
clone_size: -
d_call: -
j_call: TRBJ2-1

cdr3_aa: CASSLAGVDTGELFF
cdr3_nt: TGTGCCAGTAGTCTAGCGGGAGTCGACACCGGGGAGCTGTTTTTT
v_call: TRBV19
clone_size: -
d_call: TRBD2
j_call: TRBJ2-2

cdr3_aa: CASSPTSDPRGEQFF
cdr3_nt: TGTGCCAGCTCACCGACCTCGGACCCTCGAGGTGAGCAGTTCTTC
v_call: TRBV18
clone_size: -
d_call: -
j_call: TRBJ2-1

cdr3_aa: CASSQVAVGNTIYF
cdr3_nt: TGTGCCAGCAGCCAAGTGGCTGTCGGAAACACCATATATTTT
v_call: TRBV3-1/TRBV3-2
clone_size: -
d_call: -
j_call: TRBJ1-3

cdr3_aa: CASSVGGGTGYTF
cdr3_nt: TGTGCCAGCAGCGTAGGGGGGGGTACGGGCTACACCTTC
v_call: TRBV9
clone_size: -
d_call: -
j_call: TRBJ1-2

cdr3_aa: CASSLLPVESTSYEQYF
cdr3_nt: TGCGCCAGCAGCTTGTTACCCGTGGAGTCGACTTCCTACGAGCAGTACTTC
v_call: TRBV5-1
clone_size: -
d_call: -
j_call: TRBJ2-7

cdr3_aa: CASSLAVPGSGYEQYF
cdr3_nt: TGTGCCAGCAGCTTGGCCGTCCCAGGGAGTGGCTACGAGCAGTACTTC
v_call: TRBV5-4
clone_size: -
d_call: -
j_call: TRBJ2-7

cdr3_aa: CASSKGEEIYNSPLHF
cdr3_nt: TGTGCCAGCAGCAAGGGCGAGGAGATCTATAATTCACCCCTCCACTTT
v_call: TRBV21-1
clone_size: -
d_call: -
j_call: TRBJ1-6

cdr3_aa: CAWSVGAAGYQPQHF
cdr3_nt: TGTGCCTGGAGTGTAGGGGCAGCCGGCTATCAGCCCCAGCATTTT
v_call: TRBV30
clone_size: -
d_call: -
j_call: TRBJ1-5

cdr3_aa: CASRYDSNQPQHF
cdr3_nt: TGTGCCAGCAGGTATGATAGCAATCAGCCCCAGCATTTT
v_call: TRBV7-9
clone_size: -
d_call: -
j_call: TRBJ1-5

cdr3_aa: CASSSVGGTGELFF
cdr3_nt: TGTGCCAGCAGCTCGGTCGGGGGCACCGGGGAGCTGTTTTTT
v_call: TRBV5-4
clone_size: -
d_call: -
j_call: TRBJ2-2

cdr3_aa: CASSFSNSPLHF
cdr3_nt: TGTGCCAGTAGTTTTAGTAATTCACCCCTCCACTTT
v_call: TRBV19
clone_size: few
d_call: -
j_call: TRBJ1-6

cdr3_aa: CASRGRGPANTEAFF
cdr3_nt: TGTGCCAGCAGGGGGAGGGGGCCGGCGAACACTGAAGCTTTCTTT
v_call: TRBV2
clone_size: -
d_call: TRBD1
j_call: TRBJ1-1

cdr3_aa: CASSPRLAGAYEQFF
cdr3_nt: TGTGCCAGCAGCCCACGACTAGCGGGAGCTTATGAGCAGTTCTTC
v_call: TRBV9
clone_size: -
d_call: TRBD2
j_call: TRBJ2-1

cdr3_aa: CATSRAGGTSGEQYF
cdr3_nt: TGTGCCACCAGCAGAGCTGGCGGCACCTCGGGGGAGCAGTACTTC
v_call: TRBV15
clone_size: -
d_call: -
j_call: TRBJ2-7

cdr3_aa: CASSFGSNQPQHF
cdr3_nt: TGTGCCAGCAGTTTCGGGAGCAATCAGCCCCAGCATTTT
v_call: TRBV12-3/TRBV12-4
clone_size: few
d_call: -
j_call: TRBJ1-5

cdr3_aa: CASSQDGRWEGRSYEQYF
cdr3_nt: TGTGCCAGCAGCCAAGACGGCCGGTGGGAGGGGAGGTCCTACGAGCAGTACTTC
v_call: TRBV3-1/TRBV3-2
clone_size: once
d_call: TRBD2
j_call: TRBJ2-7

cdr3_aa: CASSLPGQTLYEQYF
cdr3_nt: TGTGCCAGTAGTTTACCGGGACAGACGCTCTACGAGCAGTACTTC
v_call: TRBV19
clone_size: -
d_call: TRBD1
j_call: TRBJ2-7

cdr3_aa: CASSLDGQQTANAFF
cdr3_nt: TGCGCCAGCAGCTTGGACGGACAGCAGACGGCGAACGCTTTCTTT
v_call: TRBV5-1
clone_size: -
d_call: -
j_call: TRBJ1-1

cdr3_aa: CASSSSSTTEAFF
cdr3_nt: TGTGCCAGCAGTTCCTCGTCGACCACTGAAGCTTTCTTT
v_call: TRBV12-3/TRBV12-4
clone_size: -
d_call: -
j_call: TRBJ1-1

cdr3_aa: CAWSVLGSGANVLTF
cdr3_nt: TGTGCCTGGAGTGTATTGGGCTCTGGGGCCAACGTCCTGACTTTC
v_call: TRBV30
clone_size: -
d_call: -
j_call: TRBJ2-6

cdr3_aa: CASSRGDRNTGELFF
cdr3_nt: TGCGCCAGCAGCCGAGGGGACAGGAACACCGGGGAGCTGTTTTTT
v_call: TRBV4-1
clone_size: -
d_call: TRBD1
j_call: TRBJ2-2

cdr3_aa: CASSPAGFYEQYF
cdr3_nt: TGTGCCAGCAGCCCCGCGGGGTTCTACGAGCAGTACTTC
v_call: TRBV7-9
clone_size: once
d_call: -
j_call: TRBJ2-7

cdr3_aa: CASSALGTQKAGGINTDTQYF
cdr3_nt: TGTGCCAGCAGCGCTCTGGGCACGCAGAAGGCCGGCGGGATAAACACAGATACGCAGTATTTT
v_call: TRBV9
clone_size: -
d_call: -
j_call: TRBJ2-3

cdr3_aa: CASRSGRDPTDTQYF
cdr3_nt: TGTGCCAGCAGGAGCGGGAGGGACCCCACAGATACGCAGTATTTT
v_call: TRBV28
clone_size: -
d_call: TRBD2
j_call: TRBJ2-3

cdr3_aa: CSVKGGWDRGLRGTGELFF
cdr3_nt: TGCAGCGTTAAAGGGGGGTGGGACAGGGGGCTTCGCGGCACCGGGGAGCTGTTTTTT
v_call: TRBV29-1
clone_size: few
d_call: TRBD1
j_call: TRBJ2-2

cdr3_aa: CASSLAGFREQYF
cdr3_nt: TGTGCCAGCAGCTTAGCCGGGTTTCGGGAGCAGTACTTC
v_call: TRBV7-9
clone_size: -
d_call: -
j_call: TRBJ2-7

cdr3_aa: CASSPGPLWGYTF
cdr3_nt: TGTGCCAGCTCACCCGGACCCCTGTGGGGCTACACCTTC
v_call: TRBV18
clone_size: -
d_call: -
j_call: TRBJ1-2

cdr3_aa: CASSPTGVDTEAFF
cdr3_nt: TGTGCCAGCAGCCCGACAGGGGTTGACACTGAAGCTTTCTTT
v_call: TRBV5-4
clone_size: -
d_call: TRBD1
j_call: TRBJ1-1

cdr3_aa: CAWSVRSAHSGNTIYF
cdr3_nt: TGTGCCTGGAGTGTACGAAGCGCCCACTCTGGAAACACCATATATTTT
v_call: TRBV30
clone_size: -
d_call: -
j_call: TRBJ1-3

cdr3_aa: CASSTTQGNLLYF
cdr3_nt: TGTGCCAGCTCAACCACCCAAGGGAATCTCTTGTACTTC
v_call: TRBV18
clone_size: -
d_call: -
j_call: TRBJ2-7

cdr3_aa: CASSEHGSTGGYTF
cdr3_nt: TGTGCCAGCAGTGAACACGGATCTACTGGGGGCTACACCTTC
v_call: TRBV2
clone_size: -
d_call: -
j_call: TRBJ1-2

cdr3_aa: CASSSDRGNEQYF
cdr3_nt: TGTGCCAGCAGCTCAGACAGGGGAAACGAGCAGTACTTC
v_call: TRBV7-3
clone_size: -
d_call: TRBD1
j_call: TRBJ2-7

cdr3_aa: CASRHKPGHKDTEAFF
cdr3_nt: TGTGCCAGCAGACACAAACCGGGACACAAGGACACTGAAGCTTTCTTT
v_call: TRBV7-9
clone_size: -
d_call: -
j_call: TRBJ1-1

cdr3_aa: CASSPRSPLAGPRDEQFF
cdr3_nt: TGTGCCAGCAGCCCCCGGTCCCCACTAGCGGGACCCCGGGATGAGCAGTTCTTC
v_call: TRBV7-3
clone_size: few
d_call: TRBD2
j_call: TRBJ2-1

cdr3_aa: CASTGSGNTIYF
cdr3_nt: TGTGCCAGCACAGGGTCTGGAAACACCATATATTTT
v_call: TRBV12-3/TRBV12-4
clone_size: -
d_call: -
j_call: TRBJ1-3

cdr3_aa: CAISESGDRGYEQYF
cdr3_nt: TGTGCCATCAGTGAGTCAGGGGACAGGGGCTACGAGCAGTACTTC
v_call: TRBV10-3
clone_size: -
d_call: TRBD1
j_call: TRBJ2-7

cdr3_aa: CASSAGTGPYEQYF
cdr3_nt: TGTGCCAGCAGCGCCGGGACTGGACCATACGAGCAGTACTTC
v_call: TRBV11-2
clone_size: -
d_call: -
j_call: TRBJ2-7

cdr3_aa: CASSLQGEAGELFF
cdr3_nt: TGTGCCAGCAGCTTGCAGGGAGAGGCCGGGGAGCTGTTTTTT
v_call: TRBV7-9
clone_size: -
d_call: -
j_call: TRBJ2-2

cdr3_aa: CASSKDRGRNQPQHF
cdr3_nt: TGTGCCAGTAGTAAAGACAGGGGGAGAAATCAGCCCCAGCATTTT
v_call: TRBV19
clone_size: few
d_call: TRBD1
j_call: TRBJ1-5

cdr3_aa: CASSDCSGSIYEQYF
cdr3_nt: TGTGCCAGCAGTGATTGTAGCGGGAGTATCTACGAGCAGTACTTC
v_call: TRBV6-4
clone_size: -
d_call: TRBD2
j_call: TRBJ2-7

cdr3_aa: CASSKTEGRSPLHF
cdr3_nt: TGCGCCAGCAGCAAGACAGAAGGTCGTTCACCCCTCCACTTT
v_call: TRBV5-1
clone_size: -
d_call: -
j_call: TRBJ1-6

cdr3_aa: CASRRSNEQFF
cdr3_nt: TGCGCCAGCAGGCGGAGTAATGAGCAGTTCTTC
v_call: TRBV5-1
clone_size: once
d_call: -
j_call: TRBJ2-1

cdr3_aa: CTSSLRGTPGNEQFF
cdr3_nt: TGTACCAGCAGCCTTCGGGGGACCCCGGGGAATGAGCAGTTCTTC
v_call: TRBV3-1/TRBV3-2
clone_size: -
d_call: -
j_call: TRBJ2-1

cdr3_aa: CASSVVGAGDTEAFF
cdr3_nt: TGTGCCAGCAGCGTAGTAGGTGCAGGGGACACTGAAGCTTTCTTT
v_call: TRBV9
clone_size: -
d_call: -
j_call: TRBJ1-1

cdr3_aa: CAGSQDPEETSGGGWGTDTQYF
cdr3_nt: TGTGCCGGCAGCCAAGATCCCGAAGAGACTAGCGGGGGGGGTTGGGGCACAGATACGCAGTATTTT
v_call: TRBV3-1/TRBV3-2
clone_size: -
d_call: TRBD2
j_call: TRBJ2-3